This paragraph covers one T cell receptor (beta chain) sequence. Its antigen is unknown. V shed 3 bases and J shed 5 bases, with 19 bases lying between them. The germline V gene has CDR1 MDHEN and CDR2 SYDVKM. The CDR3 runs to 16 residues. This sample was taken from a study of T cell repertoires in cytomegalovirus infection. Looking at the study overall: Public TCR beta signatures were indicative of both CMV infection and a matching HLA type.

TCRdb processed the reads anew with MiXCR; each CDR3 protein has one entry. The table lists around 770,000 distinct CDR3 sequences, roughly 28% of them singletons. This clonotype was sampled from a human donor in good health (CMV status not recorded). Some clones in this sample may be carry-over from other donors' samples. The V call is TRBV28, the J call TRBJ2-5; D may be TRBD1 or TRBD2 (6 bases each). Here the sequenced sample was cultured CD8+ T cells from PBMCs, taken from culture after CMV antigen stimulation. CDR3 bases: TGTGCCAGCAGTTTCTCACAGGGCGAAGGGGGGGAGACCCAGTACTTC. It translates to CASSFSQGEGGETQYF.